This entry concerns a single T cell receptor beta chain. CDR1 MNHEY and CDR2 SVGAGI come from the germline V gene. V lost 5 bases, J lost 5 bases, and 7 bases stayed unmatched. The CDR3 consists of 14 residues. The record originates from a study of control samples from healthy donors and cancer patients. The protocol was immunoSEQ multiplex PCR, while the TCRdb copy is restricted to in-frame clones and leaves out a portion. The repertoire holds about 140,000 clones, with roughly 92% as singletons. The specimen sequenced was blood. The rearrangement uses TRBV6-5 and TRBJ1-1; 8 bases agree with TRBD1. This clonotype originated in a man younger than 45 in good health. This chain's CDR3 is CASSKRTGRTEAFF. Written as DNA, the CDR3 is TGTGCCAGCAGTAAACGGACAGGGCGGACTGAAGCTTTCTTT.